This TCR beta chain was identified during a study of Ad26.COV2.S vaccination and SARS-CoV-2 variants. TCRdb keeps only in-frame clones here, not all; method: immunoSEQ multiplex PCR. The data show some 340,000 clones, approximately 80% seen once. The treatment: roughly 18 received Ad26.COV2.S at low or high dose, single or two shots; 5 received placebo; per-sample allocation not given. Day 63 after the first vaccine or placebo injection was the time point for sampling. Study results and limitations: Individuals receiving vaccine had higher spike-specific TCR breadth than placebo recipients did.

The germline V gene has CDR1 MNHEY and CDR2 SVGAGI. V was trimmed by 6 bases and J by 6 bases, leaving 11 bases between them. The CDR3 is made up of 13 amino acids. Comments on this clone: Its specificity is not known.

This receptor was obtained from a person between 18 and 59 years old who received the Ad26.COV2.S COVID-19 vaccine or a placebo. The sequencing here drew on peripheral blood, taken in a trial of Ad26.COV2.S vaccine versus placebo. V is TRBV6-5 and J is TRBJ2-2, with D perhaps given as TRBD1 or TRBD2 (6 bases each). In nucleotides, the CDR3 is TGTGCCAGCAGCAGAGGGGGGCCCGGGGAGCTGTTTTTT. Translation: CASSRGGPGELFF.